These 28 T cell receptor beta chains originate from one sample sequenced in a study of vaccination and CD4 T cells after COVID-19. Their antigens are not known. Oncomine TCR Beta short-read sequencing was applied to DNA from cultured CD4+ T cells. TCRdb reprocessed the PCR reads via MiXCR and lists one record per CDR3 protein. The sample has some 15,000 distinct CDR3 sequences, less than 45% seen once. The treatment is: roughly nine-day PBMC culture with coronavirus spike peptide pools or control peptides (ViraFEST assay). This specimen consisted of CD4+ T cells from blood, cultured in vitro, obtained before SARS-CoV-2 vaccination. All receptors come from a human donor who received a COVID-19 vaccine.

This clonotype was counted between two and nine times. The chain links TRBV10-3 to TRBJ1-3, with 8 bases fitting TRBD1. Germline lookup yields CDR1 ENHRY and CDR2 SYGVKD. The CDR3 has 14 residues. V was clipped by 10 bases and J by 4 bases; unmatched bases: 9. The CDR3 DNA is TGTGCCACCTACCAAGGACAGGGAGGAAACACCATATATTTT. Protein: CATYQGQGGNTIYF.

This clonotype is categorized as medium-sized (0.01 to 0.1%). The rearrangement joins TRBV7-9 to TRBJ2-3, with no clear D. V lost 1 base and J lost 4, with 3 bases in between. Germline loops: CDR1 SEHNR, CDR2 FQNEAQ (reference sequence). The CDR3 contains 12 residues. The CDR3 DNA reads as TGTGCCAGCAGCTTAGTTTCAGATACGCAGTATTTT. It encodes CASSLVSDTQYF.

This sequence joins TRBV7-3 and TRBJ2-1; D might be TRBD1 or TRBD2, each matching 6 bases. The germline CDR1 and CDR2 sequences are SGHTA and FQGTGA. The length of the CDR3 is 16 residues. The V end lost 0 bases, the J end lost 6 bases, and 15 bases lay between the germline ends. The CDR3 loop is CASSLTSGGGGNEQFF. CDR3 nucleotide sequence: TGTGCCAGCAGCTTAACTTCCGGGGGCGGTGGCAATGAGCAGTTCTTC.

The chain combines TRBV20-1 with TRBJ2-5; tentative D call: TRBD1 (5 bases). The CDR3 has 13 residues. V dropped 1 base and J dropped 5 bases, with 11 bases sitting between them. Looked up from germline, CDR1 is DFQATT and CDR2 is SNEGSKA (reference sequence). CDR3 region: CSARGGEIETQYF. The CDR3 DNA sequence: TGCAGTGCTAGAGGGGGCGAGATTGAGACCCAGTACTTC.

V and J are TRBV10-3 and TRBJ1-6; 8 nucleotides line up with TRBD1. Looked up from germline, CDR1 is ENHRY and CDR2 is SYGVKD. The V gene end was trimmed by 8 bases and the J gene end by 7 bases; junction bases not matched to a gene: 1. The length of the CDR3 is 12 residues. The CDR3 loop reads CAIWTGNSPLHF. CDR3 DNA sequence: TGTGCCATCTGGACAGGGAATTCACCCCTCCACTTT.

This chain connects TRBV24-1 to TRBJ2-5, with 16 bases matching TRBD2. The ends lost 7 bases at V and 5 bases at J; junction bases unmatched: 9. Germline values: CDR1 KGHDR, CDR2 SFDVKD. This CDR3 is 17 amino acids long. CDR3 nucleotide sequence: TGTGCCACCAGCCCAGGGACTAGCGGGGGGGCCGGGGAGACCCAGTACTTC. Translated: CATSPGTSGGAGETQYF.

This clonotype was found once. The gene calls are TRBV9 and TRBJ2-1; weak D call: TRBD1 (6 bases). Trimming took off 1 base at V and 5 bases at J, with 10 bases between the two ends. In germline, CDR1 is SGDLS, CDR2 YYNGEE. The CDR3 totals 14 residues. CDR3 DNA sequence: TGTGCCAGCAGCGTAACCGGGACAAACAATGAGCAGTTCTTC. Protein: CASSVTGTNNEQFF.

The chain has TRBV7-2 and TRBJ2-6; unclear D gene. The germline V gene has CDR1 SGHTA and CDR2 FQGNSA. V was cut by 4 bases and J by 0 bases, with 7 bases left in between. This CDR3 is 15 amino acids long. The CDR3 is CASSYLVSGANVLTF. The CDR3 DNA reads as TGTGCCAGCAGCTACCTTGTCTCTGGGGCCAACGTCCTGACTTTC.

For the CDR3, the DNA is TGTGCCACCAGCAGAGACCGGGCTACGGACACCATATATTTT. Its protein is CATSRDRATDTIYF. This chain links TRBV15 with TRBJ1-3; D remains unclear. Trimming removed 0 bases from V and 8 bases from J, with 11 bases in between. The germline V gene has CDR1 LNHNV and CDR2 YYDKDF (reference sequence). This CDR3 has 14 amino acids. Full variable domain (missing parts from reference TRBV15 and TRBJ1-3): DAMVIQNPRYQVTQFGKPVTLSCSQTLNHNVMYWYQQKSSQAPKLLFHYYDKDFNNEADTPDNFQSRRPNTSFCFLDIRSPGLGDTAMYLCATSRDRATDTIYFGEGSWLTVV.

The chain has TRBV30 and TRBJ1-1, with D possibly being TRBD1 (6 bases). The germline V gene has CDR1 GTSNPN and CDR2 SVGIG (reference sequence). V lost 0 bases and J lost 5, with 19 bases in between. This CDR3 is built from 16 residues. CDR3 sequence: CAWSVPLGGTGTEAFF. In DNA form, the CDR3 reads TGTGCCTGGAGTGTACCGCTAGGGGGGACGGGTACTGAAGCTTTCTTT.

CDR3 DNA: TGTGCCAGCAGACCCGACGGGCCAGGTGAAGCTTTCTTT. It encodes CASRPDGPGEAFF. V and J are TRBV7-9 and TRBJ1-1; D uncertain. Trimming left V 6 bases short and J 7 bases short, with 15 bases between. The CDR3 covers 13 residues. Germline CDR1 reads SEHNR; CDR2 reads FQNEAQ (reference sequence).

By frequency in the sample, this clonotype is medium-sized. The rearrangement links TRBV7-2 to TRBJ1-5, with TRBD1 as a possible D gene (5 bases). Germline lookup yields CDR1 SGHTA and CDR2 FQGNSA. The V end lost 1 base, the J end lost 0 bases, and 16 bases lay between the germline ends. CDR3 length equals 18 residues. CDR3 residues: CASSLVWGGAHSNQPQHF. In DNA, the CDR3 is TGTGCCAGCAGCTTAGTTTGGGGAGGGGCCCATAGCAATCAGCCCCAGCATTTT.

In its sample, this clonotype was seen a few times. CDR3 loop: CAWSVQAGAVGYTF. CDR3 nucleotide sequence: TGTGCCTGGAGTGTACAAGCGGGGGCGGTTGGCTACACCTTC. The genes are TRBV30 and TRBJ1-2, with a weak D call TRBD1 (6 bases). In germline, CDR1 is GTSNPN, CDR2 SVGIG (reference sequence). The CDR3 has 14 residues. V lost 0 bases and J 7 bases, leaving 15 bases between the germline ends.

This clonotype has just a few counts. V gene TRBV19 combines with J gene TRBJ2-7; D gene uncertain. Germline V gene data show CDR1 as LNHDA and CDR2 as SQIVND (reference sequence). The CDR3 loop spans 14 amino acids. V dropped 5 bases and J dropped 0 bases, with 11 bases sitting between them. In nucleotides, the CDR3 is TGTGCCAGTAGTTTGGCAGACTTCTCCTACGAGCAGTACTTC. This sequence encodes CASSLADFSYEQYF. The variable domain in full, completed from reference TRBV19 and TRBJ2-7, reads DGGITQSPKYLFRKEGQNVTLSCEQNLNHDAMYWYRQDPGQGLRLIYYSQIVNDFQKGDIAEGYSVSREKKESFPLTVTSAQKNPTAFYLCASSLADFSYEQYFGPGTRLTVT.

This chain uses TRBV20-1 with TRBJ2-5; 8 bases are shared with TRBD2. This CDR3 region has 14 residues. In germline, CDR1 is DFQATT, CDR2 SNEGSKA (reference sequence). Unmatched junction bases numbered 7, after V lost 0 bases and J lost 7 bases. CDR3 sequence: CSAREGLADRTQYF. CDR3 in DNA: TGCAGTGCTAGAGAAGGACTAGCCGACAGGACCCAGTACTTC.

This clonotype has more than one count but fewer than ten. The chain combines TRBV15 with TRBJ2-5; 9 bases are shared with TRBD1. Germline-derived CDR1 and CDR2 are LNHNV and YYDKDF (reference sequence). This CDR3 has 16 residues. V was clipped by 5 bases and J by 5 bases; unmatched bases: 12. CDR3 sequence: CATSGGLTGGEETQYF. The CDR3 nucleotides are TGTGCCACCAGCGGGGGTTTGACAGGGGGGGAGGAGACCCAGTACTTC.

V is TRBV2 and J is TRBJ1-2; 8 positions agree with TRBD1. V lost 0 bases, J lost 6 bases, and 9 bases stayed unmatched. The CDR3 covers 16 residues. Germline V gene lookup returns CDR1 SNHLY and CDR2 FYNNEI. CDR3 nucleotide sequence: TGTGCCAGCAGTGAAGCTAAGGACAGGGATCACCATGGCTACACCTTC. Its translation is CASSEAKDRDHHGYTF.

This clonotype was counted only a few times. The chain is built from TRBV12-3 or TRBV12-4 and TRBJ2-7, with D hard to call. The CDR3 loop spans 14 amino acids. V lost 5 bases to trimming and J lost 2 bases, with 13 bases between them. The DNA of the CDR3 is TGTGCCAGCAGTCTGCCCCCCCTCCCCTACGAGCAGTACTTC. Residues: CASSLPPLPYEQYF.

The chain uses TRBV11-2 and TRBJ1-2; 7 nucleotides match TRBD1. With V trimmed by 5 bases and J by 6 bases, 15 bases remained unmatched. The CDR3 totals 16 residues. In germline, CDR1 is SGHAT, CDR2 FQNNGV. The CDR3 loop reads CASSPLRTGLKNGYTF. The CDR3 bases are TGTGCCAGCAGCCCATTAAGGACAGGCCTCAAGAATGGCTACACCTTC.

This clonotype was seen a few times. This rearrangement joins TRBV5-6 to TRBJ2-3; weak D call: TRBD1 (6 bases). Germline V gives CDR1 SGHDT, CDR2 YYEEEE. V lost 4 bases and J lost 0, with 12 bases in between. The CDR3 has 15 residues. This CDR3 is CASSRRGGSTDTQYF. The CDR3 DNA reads TGTGCCAGCAGCCGAAGAGGGGGTAGCACAGATACGCAGTATTTT.

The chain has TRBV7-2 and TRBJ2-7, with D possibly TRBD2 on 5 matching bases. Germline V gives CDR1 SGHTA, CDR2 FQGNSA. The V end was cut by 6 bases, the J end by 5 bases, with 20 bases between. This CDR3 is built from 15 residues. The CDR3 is CASRASARGSHEQYF. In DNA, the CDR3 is TGTGCCAGCAGGGCATCCGCCCGGGGTTCACACGAGCAGTACTTC.

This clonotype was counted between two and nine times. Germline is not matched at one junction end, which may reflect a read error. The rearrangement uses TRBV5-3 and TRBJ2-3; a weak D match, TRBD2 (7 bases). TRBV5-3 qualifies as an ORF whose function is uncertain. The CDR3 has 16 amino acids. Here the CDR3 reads CASSLESGGGTDTQYF. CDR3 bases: TGTGCCAGCAGCTTGGAGTCGGGGGGCGGGACAGATACGCAGTATTTT.

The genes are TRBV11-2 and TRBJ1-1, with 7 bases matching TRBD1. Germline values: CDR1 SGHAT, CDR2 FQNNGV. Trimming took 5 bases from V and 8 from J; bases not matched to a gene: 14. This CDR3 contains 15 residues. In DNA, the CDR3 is TGTGCCAGCAGCCCAACGACAGGGCGAGGCTCCGAAGCTTTCTTT. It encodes CASSPTTGRGSEAFF.

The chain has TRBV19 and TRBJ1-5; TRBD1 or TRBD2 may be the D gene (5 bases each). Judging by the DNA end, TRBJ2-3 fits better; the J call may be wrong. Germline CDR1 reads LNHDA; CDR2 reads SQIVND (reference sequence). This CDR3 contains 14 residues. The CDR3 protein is CATDRGRYNQPQYF. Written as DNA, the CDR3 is TGTGCCACCGACCGGGGCAGATACAATCAGCCCCAGTATTTT.

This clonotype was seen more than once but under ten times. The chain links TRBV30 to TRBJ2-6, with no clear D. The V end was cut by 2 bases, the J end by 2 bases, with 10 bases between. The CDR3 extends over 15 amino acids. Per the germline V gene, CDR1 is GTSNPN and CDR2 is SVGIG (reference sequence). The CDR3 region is CAWSSRRAGANVLTF. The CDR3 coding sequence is TGTGCCTGGAGTAGCAGGAGAGCTGGGGCCAACGTCCTGACTTTC.

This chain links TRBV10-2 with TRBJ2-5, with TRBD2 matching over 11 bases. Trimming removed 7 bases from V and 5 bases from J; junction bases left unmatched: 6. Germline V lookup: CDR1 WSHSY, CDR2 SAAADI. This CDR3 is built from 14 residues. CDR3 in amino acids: CASNPSGGRETQYF. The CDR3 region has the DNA TGCGCCAGCAACCCTAGCGGGGGGCGGGAGACCCAGTACTTC.

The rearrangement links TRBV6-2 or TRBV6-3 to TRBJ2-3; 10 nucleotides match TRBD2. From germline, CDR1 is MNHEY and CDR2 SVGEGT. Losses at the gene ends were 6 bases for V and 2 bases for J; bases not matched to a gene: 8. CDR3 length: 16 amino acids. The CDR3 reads CASSGGTSGITDTQYF. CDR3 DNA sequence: TGTGCCAGCAGCGGGGGAACTAGCGGGATCACAGATACGCAGTATTTT.

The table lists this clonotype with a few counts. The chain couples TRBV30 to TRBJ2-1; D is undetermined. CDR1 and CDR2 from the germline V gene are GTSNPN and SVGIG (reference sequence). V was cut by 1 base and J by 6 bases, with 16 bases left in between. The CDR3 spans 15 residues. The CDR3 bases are TGTGCCTGGAGTGCCCCCGGCCCCGAGGCCAATGAGCAGTTCTTC. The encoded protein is CAWSAPGPEANEQFF.